The next 12 T cell receptor beta chains were all read from a single sample in a study of T cell changes during pregnancy in multiple sclerosis. The table came from immunoSEQ multiplex PCR; TCRdb's copy has only in-frame clones and leaves some out. The repertoire consists of about 40,000 clones, with about nine tenths occurring once and the leading ten covering 0.73%. The source material was CD4+ T cells from peripheral blood mononuclear cells, sampled before pregnancy. The receptors stem from a female donor with multiple sclerosis, enrolled in a pregnancy study.

J is TRBJ1-2 and V is TRBV6-4; no clear D. The V end lost 0 bases, the J end lost 9 bases, and 11 bases lay between the germline ends. CDR1 and CDR2 (germline): MRHNA, SNTAGT. The CDR3 loop spans 13 amino acids. The CDR3 DNA reads TGTGCCAGCAGTGACTCTTTAGGCGGTCGCTACACCTTC. This gives the protein CASSDSLGGRYTF.

The gene calls are TRBV7-2 and TRBJ1-3; D is unresolved. The germline gives CDR1 SGHTA, CDR2 FQGNSA. This CDR3 has 18 amino acids. With 3 bases removed from V and 0 bases from J, the gap between germline ends came to 18 bases. CDR3 DNA: TGTGCCAGCAGCTTCCTACCGGCGGTGATTAACTCTGGAAACACCATATATTTT. The encoded protein is CASSFLPAVINSGNTIYF.

The chain joins TRBV6-6 to TRBJ1-2, with a weak D call TRBD1 (6 bases). The V and J ends lost 0 bases and 1 base respectively, with 9 bases between them. Germline lookup yields CDR1 MNHNY and CDR2 SVGAGI (reference sequence). There are 15 residues in the CDR3. For the CDR3, the DNA is TGTGCCAGCAGTTACTCGCCCAGGGGTAACTATGGCTACACCTTC. It translates to CASSYSPRGNYGYTF.

This rearrangement joins TRBV2 to TRBJ1-4; 11 bases match TRBD1. V gave up 7 bases and J gave up 8 bases; unmatched junction bases: 6. The CDR3 has 14 residues. The germline V gene has CDR1 SNHLY and CDR2 FYNNEI. The CDR3: CASMGDRGGEKLFF. The CDR3 nucleotides read TGTGCCAGCATGGGGGACAGGGGGGGCGAAAAACTGTTTTTT.

This clone appeared a few times. The V and J genes are TRBV11-1 and TRBJ1-1, with 9 bases that match TRBD1. Germline assignment: CDR1 SGHAT and CDR2 FQDESV (reference sequence). V lost 5 bases and J lost 6; bases outside the gene matches: 16. CDR3 size: 17 residues. The CDR3 coding sequence is TGTGCCAGCAGCGTTACCGGGACAGGGAGGAATGGTGCTGAAGCTTTCTTT. Its translation is CASSVTGTGRNGAEAFF.

This chain connects TRBV13 to TRBJ1-2; no definite D call. The length of the CDR3 is 14 residues. V lost 4 bases to trimming and J lost 5 bases, with 14 bases between them. Germline V gene data show CDR1 as PRHDT and CDR2 as FYEKMQ (reference sequence). The CDR3 loop is CASSSNLDWYGYTF. In nucleotides, the CDR3 is TGTGCCAGCAGCTCCAACCTGGACTGGTATGGCTACACCTTC. The full variable domain, in which reference TRBV13 and TRBJ1-2 provide the parts outside the CDR3, is AAGVIQSPRHLIKEKRETATLKCYPIPRHDTVYWYQQGPGQDPQFLISFYEKMQSDKGSIPDRFSAQQFSDYHSELNMSSLELGDSALYFCASSSNLDWYGYTFGSGTRLTVV.

In this sample, this clone turned up once. The chain recombines TRBV2 with TRBJ2-3; weak D call: TRBD2 (6 bases). From germline, CDR1 is SNHLY and CDR2 FYNNEI. The CDR3 totals 15 residues. V gave up 6 bases and J gave up 5 bases, with 18 bases separating them. The CDR3 coding sequence is TGTGCCAGCAGCAGGAGGGGCCGAGGCCAAGATACGCAGTATTTT. As protein: CASSRRGRGQDTQYF.

The V and J genes are TRBV5-5 and TRBJ1-2; 9 bases agree with TRBD1. Germline trimming cut 4 bases from V and 0 bases from J; bases unmatched to any gene: 4. This CDR3 has 15 residues. Germline-derived CDR1 and CDR2 are SGHKS and YYEKEE (reference sequence). The chain's CDR3 is CASSLGQGPNYGYTF. CDR3 DNA: TGTGCCAGCAGCCTGGGACAGGGCCCTAACTATGGCTACACCTTC.

The J gene is TRBJ1-5, the V gene TRBV7-8, with TRBD1 identical over 7 bases. J lost 1 base, V lost 5 bases, and 8 bases had no gene match. The CDR3 length is 16 residues. In germline, CDR1 is SGHVS, CDR2 FQNEAQ. CDR3 bases: TGTGCCAGCAGCCCGCGGACAGGCGAGAGCAATCAGCCCCAGCATTTT. Its protein product is CASSPRTGESNQPQHF.

This clone has just a few counts. This chain joins TRBV4-2 and TRBJ1-5; D unresolved. The CDR3 consists of 13 residues. Germline loops: CDR1 LGHNA, CDR2 YNFKEQ. V lost 0 bases and J lost 8, with 8 bases in between. CDR3 sequence reads: CASSQDRSKPQHF. CDR3 bases: TGTGCCAGCAGCCAAGACAGGTCAAAGCCCCAGCATTTT.

The chain employs TRBV5-1 and TRBJ2-3; 15 positions agree with TRBD2. From germline, CDR1 is SGHRS and CDR2 YFSETQ. Losses at the gene ends were 3 bases for V and 0 bases for J; bases not matched to a gene: 8. This CDR3 region has 19 residues. The CDR3: CASSSGLAGGARSTDTQYF. The CDR3, as DNA: TGCGCCAGCAGCTCGGGACTAGCGGGGGGTGCTAGGAGCACAGATACGCAGTATTTT.

This clone was found once. V and J are TRBV6-5 and TRBJ1-1; TRBD1 matches at 7 bases. CDR3 length equals 13 residues. CDR1 is MNHEY and CDR2 is SVGAGI in the germline V gene. The trim removed 5 bases at V and 8 bases at J, leaving 8 bases unmatched. In DNA form, the CDR3 reads TGTGCCAGCAGTCGGCGACAGGGCTCCGAAGCTTTCTTT. Translated, it gives CASSRRQGSEAFF.